Sequencing of this T cell receptor beta chain was carried out in a study of T cell changes during pregnancy in multiple sclerosis. The protocol was immunoSEQ multiplex PCR, while the TCRdb copy is restricted to in-frame clones and leaves out a portion. The sample gives 35,000 to 45,000 clones, about 89% of which show up once; roughly 0.53% is in the top ten. Trimming cost V 3 bases and J 3 bases, with 7 bases left between them. The V gene's germline CDR1 is GTSNPN and CDR2 SVGIG (reference sequence). The CDR3 has 12 amino acids. This chain links TRBV30 with TRBJ2-3, with D unresolved. The sequenced sample was CD4+ T cells from peripheral blood mononuclear cells, obtained in the first trimester of pregnancy. The sequence derives from a female donor with multiple sclerosis, enrolled in a pregnancy study. Here the CDR3 DNA reads TGTGCCTGGAGAATGCTAACAGATACGCAGTATTTT. It codes for CAWRMLTDTQYF.